The next 30 T cell receptor beta chains were all read from a single sample in a study of T-cell reconstitution after alpha-beta-depleted transplantation in children. The TCRbeta library was prepared with unique molecular identifiers. One entry per CDR3 protein, called by TCRdb with MiXCR from the PCR reads. The sample lists about 980,000 distinct CDR3 sequences; about 29% were seen once. This specimen consisted of PBMCs, mostly from graft donor cells, obtained 360 days after TCRalphabeta/CD19-depleted stem cell transplant. The receptor set was obtained from a boy younger than two who had a stem cell transplant for SCID, so the T cells may come from the graft donor.

The V and J genes are TRBV9 and TRBJ1-6; 9 positions agree with TRBD1. The CDR3 is made up of 15 amino acids. The trim removed 4 bases at V and 8 bases at J, leaving 7 bases unmatched. Germline CDR1 SGDLS, CDR2 YYNGEE. The CDR3 protein is CASSPDRGDYSPLHF. DNA of the CDR3: TGTGCCAGCAGCCCTGACAGGGGGGACTATTCACCCCTCCACTTT.

This chain connects TRBV6-5 to TRBJ2-5, with 10 bases fitting TRBD2. The CDR3 runs to 16 residues. With 0 bases clipped from V and 2 bases from J, the junction kept 3 bases outside the gene matches. Germline-derived CDR1 and CDR2 are MNHEY and SVGAGI. CDR3 amino acids: CASSYSVSGGQETQYF. CDR3 sequence (DNA): TGTGCCAGCAGTTACTCTGTTAGCGGGGGGCAAGAGACCCAGTACTTC.

This clonotype appeared a few times. The CDR3 bases are TGTGCCAGCAGGGCTGCCTCGGGGGGGTTCTACGAGCAGTACTTC. Translating gives CASRAASGGFYEQYF. The gene calls are TRBV2 and TRBJ2-7; 8 bases agree with TRBD2. This CDR3 has 15 amino acids. The J segment lost 3 bases and the V segment lost 6 bases, leaving 10 bases of the junction unmatched. Germline-derived CDR1 and CDR2 are SNHLY and FYNNEI.

The gene calls are TRBV9 and TRBJ2-2; TRBD2 matches 13 bases. V lost 4 bases to trimming and J lost 3 bases; unmatched junction nucleotides: 6. CDR3 size: 17 residues. Germline CDR1 and CDR2: SGDLS and YYNGEE. The DNA for the CDR3 is TGTGCCAGCAGCCCCAGGGGACTAGCGGGGTACACCGGGGAGCTGTTTTTT. It specifies CASSPRGLAGYTGELFF.

The rearrangement joins TRBV20-1 to TRBJ2-2; 7 bases agree with TRBD2. Trimming cost V 6 bases and J 6 bases; bases outside gene matches: 7. Looked up from germline, CDR1 is DFQATT and CDR2 is SNEGSKA (reference sequence). The CDR3 sequence is 13 residues long. CDR3 in amino acids: CSAREALSGELFF. The CDR3 DNA reads TGCAGTGCCCGGGAGGCACTTTCCGGGGAGCTGTTTTTT.

This chain uses TRBV5-1 with TRBJ2-7; the D is unclear. From germline, CDR1 is SGHRS and CDR2 YFSETQ. Trimming cost V 5 bases and J 3 bases, with 9 bases left between them. The CDR3 length is 12 residues. CDR3 DNA sequence: TGCGCCAGCAGTTCCGAACTCTACGAGCAGTACTTC. Amino acids: CASSSELYEQYF.

This clonotype was seen only a few times. This sequence joins TRBV5-1 and TRBJ2-5, with D hard to call. Germline V CDR1 and CDR2: SGHRS, YFSETQ. Trimming stripped 0 bases from V and 5 bases from J, with 17 bases between. The CDR3 contains 16 residues. CDR3 residues: CASSLAANSAGETQYF. The CDR3 DNA is TGCGCCAGCAGCTTGGCCGCGAACTCCGCCGGGGAGACCCAGTACTTC.

This clonotype was recorded a few times. The V call is TRBV25-1, the J call TRBJ1-2; D may be TRBD1 (6 bases). V dropped 3 bases and J dropped 3 bases, with 14 bases sitting between them. CDR1 is MGHDK, CDR2 SYGVNS, per germline. The CDR3 sequence is 15 residues long. The CDR3 region is CASSDPTGAHYGYTF. CDR3 coding DNA: TGTGCCAGCAGTGACCCGACAGGCGCCCACTATGGCTACACCTTC.

V is TRBV12-3 or TRBV12-4 and J is TRBJ2-3; 7 nucleotides line up with TRBD1. V was pared by 2 bases and J by 5 bases, with 7 bases of the junction left unmatched. The CDR3 loop spans 15 amino acids. This CDR3 reads CASSLWPTGQDTQYF. For the CDR3, the DNA is TGTGCCAGCAGTTTATGGCCGACAGGGCAAGATACGCAGTATTTT.

The chain links TRBV20-1 to TRBJ2-3, with D uncertain. The germline gives CDR1 DFQATT, CDR2 SNEGSKA (reference sequence). Trimming cost V 6 bases and J 2 bases, with 12 bases left between them. This CDR3 has 13 amino acids. CDR3 bases: TGCAGTGCAGTCTTCCAGAACACAGATACGCAGTATTTT. It specifies CSAVFQNTDTQYF.

In its sample, this clonotype was seen a few times. The chain recombines TRBV6-6 with TRBJ1-1; D is undetermined. The CDR3 consists of 13 residues. In germline, CDR1 is MNHNY, CDR2 SVGAGI (reference sequence). V was cut by 2 bases and J by 4 bases, with 8 bases left in between. The CDR3 sequence is CASSYPSVTEAFF. The CDR3 bases are TGTGCCAGCAGTTACCCCTCGGTCACTGAAGCTTTCTTT.

The chain combines TRBV28 with TRBJ2-7, with TRBD1 matching over 9 bases. CDR1 and CDR2 from the germline V gene are MDHEN and SYDVKM. The V gene end was trimmed by 7 bases and the J gene end by 6 bases; junction bases not matched to a gene: 13. The CDR3 runs 15 residues. CDR3 region: CASIHSRDRASEQYF. The CDR3 nucleotides read TGTGCCAGCATCCACTCCCGGGACAGGGCTTCCGAGCAGTACTTC.

This clonotype came up a few times. This chain joins TRBV5-1 and TRBJ1-1; D uncertain. Germline CDR1 is SGHRS and CDR2 is YFSETQ. The ends were cut back, 0 bases at V and 7 bases at J, with 10 bases in the middle. This CDR3 has 13 amino acids. This CDR3 is CASSLGQFGEAFF. The DNA for the CDR3 is TGCGCCAGCAGCTTGGGGCAGTTCGGTGAAGCTTTCTTT.

The rearrangement joins TRBV20-1 to TRBJ2-7; TRBD2 matches at 7 bases. The CDR3 runs to 13 residues. The junction had 7 bases not matched to a gene; V was cut back by 6 bases and J by 2 bases. Germline CDR1 reads DFQATT; CDR2 reads SNEGSKA (reference sequence). The CDR3 reads CSAREGGTYEQYF. The CDR3 DNA reads as TGCAGTGCCCGCGAGGGAGGGACCTACGAGCAGTACTTC.

This clonotype turned up a few times. CDR3 in amino acids: CASSSLLQLGLDTQYF. The CDR3 bases are TGTGCCAGCAGTTCTCTTCTCCAACTGGGTCTTGATACGCAGTATTTT. The V gene is TRBV12-3 or TRBV12-4, the J gene TRBJ2-3; D is undetermined. The CDR3 runs 16 residues. V was shortened by 4 bases and J by 6 bases, with 20 bases between the two germline ends.

The V call is TRBV15, the J call TRBJ2-7; 7 nucleotides agree with TRBD1. J gave up 6 bases and V 3 bases, and 2 bases lay outside the gene matches. The CDR3 is 12 residues long. Germline CDR1 LNHNV, CDR2 YYDKDF (reference sequence). The CDR3 DNA reads as TGTGCCACCAGCAGGACAGGGCGCGAGCAGTACTTC. It translates to CATSRTGREQYF.

This clonotype was seen only a few times. The chain joins TRBV24-1 to TRBJ2-1; 7 bases fit TRBD2. V lost 4 bases to trimming and J lost 4 bases; unmatched junction nucleotides: 12. Germline V gene lookup returns CDR1 KGHDR and CDR2 SFDVKD. CDR3 size: 17 residues. This chain's CDR3 is CATSDSRPGLSYNEQFF. DNA for the CDR3: TGTGCCACCAGTGACTCCCGCCCGGGACTATCTTACAATGAGCAGTTCTTC.

This chain uses TRBV6-5 with TRBJ2-3; no definite D call. The CDR3 is 15 residues long. The V gene lost 1 base and the J gene lost 0 bases, with 8 bases spanning the gap. Germline V gives CDR1 MNHEY, CDR2 SVGAGI. CDR3 region: CASSYWQYSTDTQYF. DNA of the CDR3: TGTGCCAGCAGTTACTGGCAGTATAGCACAGATACGCAGTATTTT.

The rearrangement uses TRBV9 and TRBJ2-1, with D possibly matching TRBD1 (5 bases). The CDR3 is 15 residues long. In germline, CDR1 is SGDLS, CDR2 YYNGEE. V dropped 0 bases and J dropped 4 bases, with 11 bases sitting between them. The CDR3 loop reads CASSVGGLPYNEQFF. In DNA, the CDR3 is TGTGCCAGCAGCGTAGGGGGCCTCCCGTACAATGAGCAGTTCTTC.

This clonotype was picked up a small number of times. The chain recombines TRBV12-3 or TRBV12-4 with TRBJ1-2; D ambiguous. The CDR3 has 13 residues. The V end lost 1 base, the J end lost 8 bases, and 11 bases lay between the germline ends. CDR3 amino acids: CASSLVGGSGYTF. The DNA of the CDR3 is TGTGCCAGCAGTTTAGTTGGAGGGAGCGGCTACACCTTC.

A few counts support this clonotype. This chain joins TRBV20-1 and TRBJ2-3; D could derive from TRBD1 or TRBD2 (7 bases each). Germline V gene data show CDR1 as DFQATT and CDR2 as SNEGSKA (reference sequence). The CDR3 totals 13 residues. Trimming removed 2 bases from V and 5 bases from J, with 11 bases in between. CDR3 loop: CSARSGGGDTQYF. The CDR3 DNA reads as TGCAGTGCTAGATCAGGGGGGGGAGATACGCAGTATTTT.

The chain is built from TRBV5-1 and TRBJ2-7; tentative D call: TRBD1 (6 bases). V dropped 2 bases and J dropped 0 bases, with 12 bases sitting between them. The CDR3 spans 15 residues. The germline V gene has CDR1 SGHRS and CDR2 YFSETQ. The CDR3 coding sequence is TGCGCCAGCAGCTTTTCTACAGGGTACTCCTACGAGCAGTACTTC. Translation gives CASSFSTGYSYEQYF. Drawing the rest from reference TRBV5-1 and TRBJ2-7, the complete variable domain is KAGVTQTPRYLIKTRGQQVTLSCSPISGHRSVSWYQQTPGQGLQFLFEYFSETQRNKGNFPGRFSGRQFSNSRSEMNVSTLELGDSALYLCASSFSTGYSYEQYFGPGTRLTVT.

This clonotype came up a few times. J is TRBJ2-1 and V is TRBV2; D is undetermined. The V end lost 1 base, the J end lost 0 bases, and 13 bases lay between the germline ends. Germline V gene sequence: CDR1 SNHLY, CDR2 FYNNEI. The CDR3 has 17 residues. The CDR3 nucleotides are TGTGCCAGCAGTGAAGGAGGCAGAACAACCTCCTACAATGAGCAGTTCTTC. This gives the protein CASSEGGRTTSYNEQFF.

About this clonotype itself: This may stem from a read error, because a much larger clone lies one nucleotide away. The chain joins TRBV12-3 or TRBV12-4 to TRBJ2-2, with 7 nucleotides matching TRBD1. CDR3 size: 16 residues. The CDR3 DNA reads TGTGCCAGCAGTCCTAGGGACAGAGGGAACACCGGGGAGCCGTTTTTT. This translates into CASSPRDRGNTGEPFF.

The chain is built from TRBV4-1 and TRBJ1-1, with D possibly matching TRBD1 (5 bases). Between the trimmed V and J ends, which lost 6 bases and 4 bases, there was a span of 15 bases. CDR1 is MGHRA and CDR2 is YSYEKL in the germline V gene. This CDR3 comprises 14 residues. The chain's CDR3 is CASRASGRGTEAFF. The CDR3, as DNA: TGCGCCAGCAGGGCCTCAGGGAGAGGCACTGAAGCTTTCTTT.

The genes are TRBV27 and TRBJ2-5; D is possibly TRBD2 (6 bases). The CDR3 is 13 amino acids. Germline-derived CDR1 and CDR2 are MNHEY and SMNVEV (reference sequence). V was shortened by 8 bases and J by 5 bases, with 15 bases between the two germline ends. This CDR3 reads CASAQEGWETQYF. The CDR3 nucleotides are TGTGCCAGCGCCCAGGAGGGATGGGAGACCCAGTACTTC.

This chain connects TRBV5-5 to TRBJ1-2, with D hard to call. Germline V gives CDR1 SGHKS, CDR2 YYEKEE (reference sequence). CDR3 length: 12 residues. V gave up 5 bases and J gave up 12 bases, with 17 bases separating them. The CDR3 DNA sequence: TGTGCCAGCAGTGTAGTCCTTGGCAGAGACACCTTC. Its protein product is CASSVVLGRDTF.

This clonotype was detected a few times. Here the CDR3 DNA reads TGCAGTGCTAGGGAGGGGTCTCATAGCAATCAGCCCCAGCATTTT. Its translation is CSAREGSHSNQPQHF. V gene TRBV20-1 combines with J gene TRBJ1-5, with D tentatively TRBD1 (5 bases). The CDR3 is made up of 15 amino acids. V shed 3 bases and J shed 0 bases, with 12 bases lying between them. Germline CDR1 is DFQATT and CDR2 is SNEGSKA (reference sequence).

In this sample, this clonotype turned up a few times. The chain joins TRBV5-1 to TRBJ2-7; possible D gene TRBD2, 6 bases. The CDR3 spans 13 residues. Germline CDR1 SGHRS, CDR2 YFSETQ. The V end lost 7 bases, the J end lost 6 bases, and 17 bases lay between the germline ends. This CDR3 reads CASHAGPGLEQYF. The CDR3 nucleotides are TGCGCCAGCCACGCGGGTCCGGGACTCGAGCAGTACTTC.

The chain uses TRBV9 and TRBJ2-3, with 9 bases identical to TRBD2. The J segment lost 5 bases and the V segment lost 0 bases, leaving 7 bases of the junction unmatched. CDR1 SGDLS and CDR2 YYNGEE come from the germline V gene. This CDR3 has 16 residues. CDR3 protein: CASSVVGTSMLDTQYF. The CDR3 DNA sequence: TGTGCCAGCAGCGTAGTCGGGACTAGCATGTTAGATACGCAGTATTTT.